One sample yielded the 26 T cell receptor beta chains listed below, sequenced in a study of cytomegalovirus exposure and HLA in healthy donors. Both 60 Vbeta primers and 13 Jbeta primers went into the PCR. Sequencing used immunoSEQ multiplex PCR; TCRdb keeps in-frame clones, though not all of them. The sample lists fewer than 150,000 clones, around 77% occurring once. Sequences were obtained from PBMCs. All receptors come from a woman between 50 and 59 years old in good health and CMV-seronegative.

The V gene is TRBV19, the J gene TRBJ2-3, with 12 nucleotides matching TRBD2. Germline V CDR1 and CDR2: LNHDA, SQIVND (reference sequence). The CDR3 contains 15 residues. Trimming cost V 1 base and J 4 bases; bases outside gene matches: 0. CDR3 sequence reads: CASSIGTSGADTQYF. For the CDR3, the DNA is TGTGCCAGTAGTATAGGGACTAGCGGGGCAGATACGCAGTATTTT.

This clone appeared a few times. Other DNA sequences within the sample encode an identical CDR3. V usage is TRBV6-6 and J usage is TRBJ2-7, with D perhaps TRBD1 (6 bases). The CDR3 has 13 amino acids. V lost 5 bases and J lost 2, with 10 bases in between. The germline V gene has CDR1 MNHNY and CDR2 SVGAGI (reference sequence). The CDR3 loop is CASSGGQTYEQYF. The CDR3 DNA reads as TGTGCCAGCAGTGGTGGACAGACCTACGAGCAGTACTTC.

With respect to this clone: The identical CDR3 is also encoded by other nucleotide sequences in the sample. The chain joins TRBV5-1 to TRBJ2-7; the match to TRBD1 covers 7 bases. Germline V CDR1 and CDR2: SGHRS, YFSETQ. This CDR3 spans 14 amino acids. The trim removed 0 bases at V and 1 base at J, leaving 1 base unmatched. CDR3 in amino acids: CASSLGDSSYEQYF. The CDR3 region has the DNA TGCGCCAGCAGCTTGGGGGACAGTTCCTACGAGCAGTACTTC.

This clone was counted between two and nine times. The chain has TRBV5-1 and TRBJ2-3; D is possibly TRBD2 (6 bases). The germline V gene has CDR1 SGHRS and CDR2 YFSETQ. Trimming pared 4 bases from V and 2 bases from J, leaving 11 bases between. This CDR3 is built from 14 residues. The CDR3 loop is CASSGGETTDTQYF. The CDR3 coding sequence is TGCGCCAGCAGCGGCGGGGAGACCACAGATACGCAGTATTTT.

The CDR3 DNA follows: TGCAGCGTTTCGACTTTCACGGGGACTGAAGCTTTCTTT. Its translation is CSVSTFTGTEAFF. The chain links TRBV29-1 to TRBJ1-1; D is uncertain. Germline assignment: CDR1 SQVTM and CDR2 ANQGSEA. V dropped 5 bases and J dropped 5 bases, with 15 bases sitting between them. The CDR3 is made up of 13 amino acids.

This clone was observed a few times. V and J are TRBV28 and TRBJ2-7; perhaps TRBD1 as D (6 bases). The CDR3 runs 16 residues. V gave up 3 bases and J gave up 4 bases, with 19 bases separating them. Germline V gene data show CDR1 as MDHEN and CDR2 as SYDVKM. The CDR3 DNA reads TGTGCCAGCAGTTTTTACCGACAGGCATCATGGTACGAGCAGTACTTC. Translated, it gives CASSFYRQASWYEQYF. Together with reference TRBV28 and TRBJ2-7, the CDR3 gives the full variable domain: DVKVTQSSRYLVKRTGEKVFLECVQDMDHENMFWYRQDPGLGLRLIYFSYDVKMKEKGDIPEGYSVSREKKERFSLILESASTNQTSMYLCASSFYRQASWYEQYFGPGTRLTVT.

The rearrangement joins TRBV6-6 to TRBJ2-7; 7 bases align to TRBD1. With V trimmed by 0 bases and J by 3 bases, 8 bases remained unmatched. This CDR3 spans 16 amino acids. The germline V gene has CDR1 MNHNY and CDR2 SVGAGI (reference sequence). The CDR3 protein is CASSYSSGQDLYEQYF. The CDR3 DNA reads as TGTGCCAGCAGTTACTCAAGCGGACAGGACCTCTACGAGCAGTACTTC.

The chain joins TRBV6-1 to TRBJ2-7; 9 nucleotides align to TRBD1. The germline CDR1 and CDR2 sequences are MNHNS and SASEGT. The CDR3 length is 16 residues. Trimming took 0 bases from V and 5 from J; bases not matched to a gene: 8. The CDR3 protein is CASSEASGQGFDEQYF. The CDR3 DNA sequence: TGTGCCAGCAGTGAAGCGTCGGGACAGGGTTTCGACGAGCAGTACTTC.

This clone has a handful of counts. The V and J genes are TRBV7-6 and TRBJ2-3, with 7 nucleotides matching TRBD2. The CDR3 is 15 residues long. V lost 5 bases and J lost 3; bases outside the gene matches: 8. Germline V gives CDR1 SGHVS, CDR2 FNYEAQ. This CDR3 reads CASSRGLGGTDTQYF. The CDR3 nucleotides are TGTGCCAGCAGCCGCGGACTAGGAGGAACAGATACGCAGTATTTT.

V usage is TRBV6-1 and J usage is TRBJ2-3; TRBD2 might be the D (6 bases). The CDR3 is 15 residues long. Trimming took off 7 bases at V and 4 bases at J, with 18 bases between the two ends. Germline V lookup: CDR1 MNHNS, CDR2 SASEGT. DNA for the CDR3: TGTGCCAGCACCGCGACGGAGGGATCGGCAGATACGCAGTATTTT. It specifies CASTATEGSADTQYF.

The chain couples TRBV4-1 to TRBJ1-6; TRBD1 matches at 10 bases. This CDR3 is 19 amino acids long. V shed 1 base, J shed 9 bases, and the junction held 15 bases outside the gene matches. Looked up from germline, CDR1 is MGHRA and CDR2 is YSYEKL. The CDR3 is CASSQARTGGLTVGSPLHF. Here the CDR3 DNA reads TGCGCCAGCAGCCAAGCGAGGACAGGGGGGCTGACGGTGGGTTCACCCCTCCACTTT.

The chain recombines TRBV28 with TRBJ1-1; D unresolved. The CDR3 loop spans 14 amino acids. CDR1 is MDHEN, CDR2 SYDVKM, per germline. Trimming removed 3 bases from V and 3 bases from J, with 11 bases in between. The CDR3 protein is CASSLVPGYTEAFF. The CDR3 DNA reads TGTGCCAGCAGTTTGGTTCCGGGTTACACTGAAGCTTTCTTT. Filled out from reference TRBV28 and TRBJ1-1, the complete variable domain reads DVKVTQSSRYLVKRTGEKVFLECVQDMDHENMFWYRQDPGLGLRLIYFSYDVKMKEKGDIPEGYSVSREKKERFSLILESASTNQTSMYLCASSLVPGYTEAFFGQGTRLTVV.

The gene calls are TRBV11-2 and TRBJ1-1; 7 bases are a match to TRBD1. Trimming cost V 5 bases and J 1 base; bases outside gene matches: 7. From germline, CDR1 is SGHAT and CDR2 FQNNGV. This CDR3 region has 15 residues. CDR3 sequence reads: CASSDLRDRNTEAFF. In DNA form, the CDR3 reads TGTGCCAGCAGCGATCTGAGGGACAGGAACACTGAAGCTTTCTTT.

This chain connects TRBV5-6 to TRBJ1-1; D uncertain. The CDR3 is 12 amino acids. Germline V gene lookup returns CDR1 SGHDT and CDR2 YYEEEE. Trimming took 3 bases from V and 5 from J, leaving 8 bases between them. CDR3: CASSSGFTEAFF. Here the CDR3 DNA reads TGTGCCAGCAGCTCGGGATTTACTGAAGCTTTCTTT. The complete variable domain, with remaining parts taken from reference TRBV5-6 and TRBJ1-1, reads DAGVTQSPTHLIKTRGQQVTLRCSPKSGHDTVSWYQQALGQGPQFIFQYYEEEERQRGNFPDRFSGHQFPNYSSELNVNALLLGDSALYLCASSSGFTEAFFGQGTRLTVV.

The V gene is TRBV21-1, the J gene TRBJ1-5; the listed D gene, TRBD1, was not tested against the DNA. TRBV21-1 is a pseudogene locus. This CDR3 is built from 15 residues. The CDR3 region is CASSILDRENQPQHF. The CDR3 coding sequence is TGTGCCAGCAGCATCTTGGACAGGGAAAATCAGCCCCAGCATTTT.

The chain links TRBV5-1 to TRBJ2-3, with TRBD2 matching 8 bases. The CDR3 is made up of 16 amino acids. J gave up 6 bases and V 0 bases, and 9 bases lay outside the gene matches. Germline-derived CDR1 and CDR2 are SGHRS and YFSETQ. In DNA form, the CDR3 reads TGCGCCAGCAGCTTGGGAACTAGCGGAAATCGTGATACGCAGTATTTT. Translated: CASSLGTSGNRDTQYF.

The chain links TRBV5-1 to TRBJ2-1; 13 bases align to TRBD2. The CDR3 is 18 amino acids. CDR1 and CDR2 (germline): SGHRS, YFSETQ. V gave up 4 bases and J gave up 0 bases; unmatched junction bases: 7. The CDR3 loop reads CASSLGLAGSISYNEQFF. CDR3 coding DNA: TGCGCCAGCAGCCTGGGACTAGCGGGGTCGATCTCCTACAATGAGCAGTTCTTC.

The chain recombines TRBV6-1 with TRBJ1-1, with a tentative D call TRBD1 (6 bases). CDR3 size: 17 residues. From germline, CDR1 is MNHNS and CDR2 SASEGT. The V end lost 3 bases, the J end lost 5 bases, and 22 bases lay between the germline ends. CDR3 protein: CASSEIGGGRGRTEAFF. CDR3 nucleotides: TGTGCCAGCAGTGAGATTGGTGGGGGCCGGGGTCGGACTGAAGCTTTCTTT.

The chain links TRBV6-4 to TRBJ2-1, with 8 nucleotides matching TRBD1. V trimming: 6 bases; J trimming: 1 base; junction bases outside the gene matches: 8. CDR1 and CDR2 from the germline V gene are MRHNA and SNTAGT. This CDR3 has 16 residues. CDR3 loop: CASSQTGDDSYNEQFF. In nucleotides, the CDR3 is TGTGCCAGCAGCCAGACAGGGGACGATTCCTACAATGAGCAGTTCTTC.

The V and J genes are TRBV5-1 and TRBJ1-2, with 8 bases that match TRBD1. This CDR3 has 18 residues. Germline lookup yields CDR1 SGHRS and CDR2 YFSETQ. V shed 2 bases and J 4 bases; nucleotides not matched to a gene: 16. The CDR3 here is CASSFYGQGIARVYGYTF. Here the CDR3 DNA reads TGCGCCAGCAGCTTTTATGGACAGGGAATAGCGCGAGTCTATGGCTACACCTTC.

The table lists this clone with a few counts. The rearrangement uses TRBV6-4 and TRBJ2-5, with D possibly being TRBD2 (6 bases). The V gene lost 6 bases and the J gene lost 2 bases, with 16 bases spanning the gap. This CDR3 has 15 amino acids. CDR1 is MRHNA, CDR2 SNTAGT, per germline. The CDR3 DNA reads TGTGCCAGCAGCGCCTCGAGTAGCGGACAAGAGACCCAGTACTTC. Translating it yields CASSASSSGQETQYF.

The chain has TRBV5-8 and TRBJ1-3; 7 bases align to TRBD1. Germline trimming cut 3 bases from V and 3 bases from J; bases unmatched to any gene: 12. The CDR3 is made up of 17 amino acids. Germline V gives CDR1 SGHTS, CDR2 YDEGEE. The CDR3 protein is CASSSHPGQKNGNTIYF. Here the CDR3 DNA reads TGTGCCAGCAGCTCGCACCCGGGACAGAAAAATGGAAACACCATATATTTT.

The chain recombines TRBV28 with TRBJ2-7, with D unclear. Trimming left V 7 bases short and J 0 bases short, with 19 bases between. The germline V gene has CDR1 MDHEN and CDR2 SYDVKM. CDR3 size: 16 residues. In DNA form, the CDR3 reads TGTGCCAGCACCCCCGGTGGGCAATCGAGCTCCTACGAGCAGTACTTC. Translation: CASTPGGQSSSYEQYF.

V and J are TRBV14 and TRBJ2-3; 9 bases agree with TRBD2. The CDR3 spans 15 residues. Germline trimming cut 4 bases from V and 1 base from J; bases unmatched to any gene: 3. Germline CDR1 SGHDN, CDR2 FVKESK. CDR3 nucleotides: TGTGCCAGCAGCCTAGCGGGAGAAGGCACAGATACGCAGTATTTT. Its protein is CASSLAGEGTDTQYF.

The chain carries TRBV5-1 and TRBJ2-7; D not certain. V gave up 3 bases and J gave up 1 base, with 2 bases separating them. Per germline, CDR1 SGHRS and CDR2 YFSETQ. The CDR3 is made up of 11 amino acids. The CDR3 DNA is TGCGCCAGCAGCTCTTCCTACGAGCAGTACTTC. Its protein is CASSSSYEQYF.

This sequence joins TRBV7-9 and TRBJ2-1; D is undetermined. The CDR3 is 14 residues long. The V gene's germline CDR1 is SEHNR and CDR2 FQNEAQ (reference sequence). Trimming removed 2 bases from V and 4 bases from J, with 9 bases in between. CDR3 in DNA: TGTGCCAGCAGCTTACGAGTTGCGTACAATGAGCAGTTCTTC. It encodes CASSLRVAYNEQFF.